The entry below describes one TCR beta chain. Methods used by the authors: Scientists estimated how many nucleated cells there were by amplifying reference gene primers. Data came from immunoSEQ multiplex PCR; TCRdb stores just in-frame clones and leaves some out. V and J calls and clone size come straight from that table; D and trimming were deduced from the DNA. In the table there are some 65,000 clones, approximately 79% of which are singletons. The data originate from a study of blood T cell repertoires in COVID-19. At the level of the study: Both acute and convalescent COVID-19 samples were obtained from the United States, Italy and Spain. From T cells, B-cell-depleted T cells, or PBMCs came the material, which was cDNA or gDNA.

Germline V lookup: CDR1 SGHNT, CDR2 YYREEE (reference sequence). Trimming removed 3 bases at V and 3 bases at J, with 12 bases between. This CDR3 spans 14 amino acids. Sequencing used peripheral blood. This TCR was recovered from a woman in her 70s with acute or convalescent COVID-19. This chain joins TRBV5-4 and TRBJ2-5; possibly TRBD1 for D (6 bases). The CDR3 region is CASSSRDKKETQYF. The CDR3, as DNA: TGTGCCAGCAGCTCCCGGGACAAGAAAGAGACCCAGTACTTC.